This T cell receptor beta chain comes out of a study of identical twins. Study-wide points: Beta out-of-frame twin sharing showed a weaker excess. Instead of following the same donors, the conclusions were based on cross-sectional statistical analysis. Insertion counts were lower in abundant cord blood beta clonotypes, a trend that memory repertoires did not show. Out-of-frame alpha sequences common to twins were enriched for low generation probability.

TCRdb independently ran MiXCR on the 5' RACE reads; one entry per CDR3 protein. The table lists roughly 1,500,000 distinct CDR3 sequences, around 29% of them singletons. As regards this clonotype: Its antigen remains unidentified.

This CDR3 is built from 16 residues. Trimming cost V 0 bases and J 4 bases; bases outside gene matches: 7. Per germline, CDR1 MGHRA and CDR2 YSYEKL. Source material: cord blood. The sequence was collected from a newborn girl in good health. This chain connects TRBV4-1 to TRBJ2-5, with 8 bases that match TRBD2. The DNA of the CDR3 is TGCGCCAGCAGCCAAGATCGGGGGGGCAGGGGAGAGACCCAGTACTTC. It encodes CASSQDRGGRGETQYF.